This TCR beta chain was identified in a study of T cell responses to AZD1222 COVID-19 vaccine. As for this clone: Antigen: not known.

TCRdb's table, derived via immunoSEQ multiplex PCR, lists solely in-frame clones and lacks some. The sample gives about 79,000 clones, about 84% of which show up once; 22% is in the top ten. Study results and caveats: With two AZD1222 doses given, Spike-specific TCR breadth and depth both rose.

Germline values: CDR1 KGHSH, CDR2 LQKENI. V lost 2 bases and J 4 bases, leaving 12 bases between the germline ends. The CDR3 loop spans 14 amino acids. Sequencing used peripheral blood, obtained on day 0 of AZD1222 vaccination. The sequence was obtained from an adult in good health. The V gene is TRBV18, the J gene TRBJ2-7, with unresolved D. The CDR3 sequence: CASSPGAPGYEQYF. The CDR3 bases are TGTGCCAGCTCACCAGGAGCCCCTGGGTACGAGCAGTACTTC. Full variable domain (missing parts from reference TRBV18 and TRBJ2-7): NAGVMQNPRHLVRRRGQEARLRCSPMKGHSHVYWYRQLPEEGLKFMVYLQKENIIDESGMPKERFSAEFPKEGPSILRIQQVVRGDSAAYFCASSPGAPGYEQYFGPGTRLTVT.